This T cell receptor beta chain derives from a study of blood T cell repertoires in COVID-19. Across the study: Some COVID-19 samples were acute and others convalescent; all came from the United States, Italy and Spain. From T cells, B-cell-depleted T cells, or PBMCs came the material, which was cDNA or gDNA.

The CDR3 is made up of 16 amino acids. The germline gives CDR1 SGHRS, CDR2 YFSETQ. The junction had 9 bases not matched to a gene; V was cut back by 4 bases and J by 6 bases. Sequencing used immunoSEQ multiplex PCR; TCRdb keeps in-frame clones, though not all of them. The repertoire holds around 400,000 clones, with around 87% as singletons. Seattle patients were enrolled during active infection and followed longitudinally. The material sequenced was peripheral blood. This sequence originates from a woman aged 55-69 years with COVID-19, enrolled during active disease. The rearrangement uses TRBV5-1 and TRBJ2-1; 11 nucleotides agree with TRBD2. The CDR3 region has the DNA TGCGCCAGCAGCACACTAGCGGGGGACCTTCGCAATGAGCAGTTCTTC. It specifies CASSTLAGDLRNEQFF. Using reference TRBV5-1 and TRBJ2-1 for the parts outside the CDR3, the full variable domain is KAGVTQTPRYLIKTRGQQVTLSCSPISGHRSVSWYQQTPGQGLQFLFEYFSETQRNKGNFPGRFSGRQFSNSRSEMNVSTLELGDSALYLCASSTLAGDLRNEQFFGPGTRLTVL.